The 29 T cell receptor beta chains below all came from one sample that was sequenced in a study of blood T cell repertoires in COVID-19. Method: immunoSEQ multiplex PCR; TCRdb's copy keeps in-frame clones and lacks some. The sample lists roughly 140,000 clones, around 83% occurring once. The sample consisted of peripheral blood. The source of these receptors is a woman aged 60-75 years with COVID-19, enrolled during active disease.

The V and J genes are TRBV20-1 and TRBJ1-5; possibly TRBD1 for D (5 bases). CDR1 and CDR2 (germline): DFQATT, SNEGSKA (reference sequence). The CDR3 is 16 residues long. Trimming took off 3 bases at V and 0 bases at J, with 15 bases between the two ends. As DNA, the CDR3 is TGCAGTGCTAGTGGGCCGGGGGGGGATAGCAATCAGCCCCAGCATTTT. As protein: CSASGPGGDSNQPQHF.

The V call is TRBV5-1, the J call TRBJ2-7; 12 bases are a match to TRBD2. The V gene's germline CDR1 is SGHRS and CDR2 YFSETQ. V shed 0 bases, J shed 6 bases, and the junction held 4 bases outside the gene matches. The CDR3 loop spans 15 amino acids. CDR3 region: CASSLVASGGVEQYF. CDR3 DNA sequence: TGCGCCAGCAGCTTGGTGGCTAGCGGGGGGGTCGAGCAGTACTTC.

This clone was counted a single time. The rearrangement links TRBV6-2 or TRBV6-3 to TRBJ2-3; TRBD2 matches at 8 bases. J lost 5 bases, V lost 4 bases, and 5 bases had no gene match. The CDR3 contains 14 residues. Germline V gene sequence: CDR1 MNHEY, CDR2 SVGEGT. The CDR3, as DNA: TGTGCCAGCAGTTCAAGTGGGACTAGAGATACGCAGTATTTT. It encodes CASSSSGTRDTQYF.

This clone was seen a handful of times. The chain links TRBV2 to TRBJ1-2; D is undetermined. The CDR3 has 12 residues. CDR1 SNHLY and CDR2 FYNNEI come from the germline V gene. The germline V and J ends were trimmed by 9 bases and 7 bases, with 15 bases remaining between them. The CDR3 sequence: CASNQASAGYTF. DNA of the CDR3: TGTGCCAGTAACCAGGCGTCTGCTGGCTACACCTTC.

This chain connects TRBV19 to TRBJ1-2; maybe TRBD1 (6 bases). The CDR3 covers 13 residues. The germline V gene encodes CDR1 LNHDA and CDR2 SQIVND (reference sequence). V was trimmed by 5 bases and J by 4 bases, leaving 11 bases between them. CDR3 residues: CASSPQGRYGYTF. The CDR3 DNA is TGTGCCAGTAGTCCACAGGGTCGCTATGGCTACACCTTC.

The chain employs TRBV29-1 and TRBJ2-7; 7 positions agree with TRBD1. The CDR3 length is 12 residues. CDR1 SQVTM and CDR2 ANQGSEA come from the germline V gene. The V gene end was trimmed by 7 bases and the J gene end by 6 bases; junction bases not matched to a gene: 9. The CDR3 reads CSALRDSSEQYF. CDR3 bases: TGCAGCGCGCTCCGGGACAGTTCCGAGCAGTACTTC.

The CDR3: CATSGISGGGFRTEAFF. The CDR3 DNA reads TGTGCCACCAGCGGAATCTCAGGGGGCGGGTTCCGCACTGAAGCTTTCTTT. V gene TRBV15 combines with J gene TRBJ1-1; 8 bases match TRBD1. V trimming: 5 bases; J trimming: 4 bases; junction bases outside the gene matches: 15. Germline V gene sequence: CDR1 LNHNV, CDR2 YYDKDF (reference sequence). The CDR3 has 17 residues.

This clone was observed a few times. The V gene is TRBV5-1, the J gene TRBJ2-7; 8 nucleotides agree with TRBD1. Germline V gene sequence: CDR1 SGHRS, CDR2 YFSETQ. This CDR3 comprises 16 residues. V lost 4 bases, J lost 3 bases, and 12 bases stayed unmatched. For the CDR3, the DNA is TGCGCCAGCAGCGAGCGCCGACAGGGGCGAGTCTACGAGCAGTACGTC. This encodes CASSERRQGRVYEQYV.

The chain couples TRBV6-1 to TRBJ1-2, with D perhaps TRBD1 (5 bases). The CDR3 is 14 amino acids. V gave up 1 base and J gave up 6 bases, with 12 bases separating them. Germline V gene lookup returns CDR1 MNHNS and CDR2 SASEGT. The CDR3 coding sequence is TGTGCCAGCAGTGAAGGGGCAGGGTTTGATGGCTACACCTTC. This codes for CASSEGAGFDGYTF.

The chain uses TRBV27 and TRBJ2-1, with 7 positions matching TRBD2. The V segment lost 5 bases and the J segment 4 bases; nucleotides outside the gene matches: 8. The CDR3 spans 15 residues. Per germline, CDR1 MNHEY and CDR2 SMNVEV (reference sequence). For the CDR3, the DNA is TGTGCCAGCAGTCCCGGGACTACCTTTTACAATGAGCAGTTCTTC. It yields the protein CASSPGTTFYNEQFF.

V and J are TRBV2 and TRBJ2-1, with TRBD2 matching over 7 bases. The CDR3 contains 15 residues. Germline CDR1 is SNHLY and CDR2 is FYNNEI. V trimming: 2 bases; J trimming: 0 bases; junction bases outside the gene matches: 1. CDR3 DNA: TGTGCCAGCAGTGAACAGCGGGGCTCCTACAATGAGCAGTTCTTC. Protein: CASSEQRGSYNEQFF.

CDR3 sequence reads: CASRLGGYNEQFF. CDR3 coding DNA: TGTGCCAGCAGGTTGGGGGGCTACAATGAGCAGTTCTTC. This sequence joins TRBV27 and TRBJ2-1; weak D call: TRBD2 (6 bases). The CDR3 loop spans 13 amino acids. Germline V gene lookup returns CDR1 MNHEY and CDR2 SMNVEV (reference sequence). The V and J ends lost 6 bases and 3 bases respectively, with 9 bases between them.

The table lists this clone with a count of one. The J gene is TRBJ1-2, the V gene TRBV19, with D possibly TRBD1 on 6 matching bases. The CDR3 consists of 16 residues. CDR1 and CDR2 (germline): LNHDA, SQIVND (reference sequence). Trimming took off 3 bases at V and 6 bases at J, with 20 bases between the two ends. CDR3 DNA sequence: TGTGCCAGTAGTATCTGGCCCTCGGACAGAGCCGATGGCTACACCTTC. As protein: CASSIWPSDRADGYTF. Drawing the rest from reference TRBV19 and TRBJ1-2, the complete variable domain is DGGITQSPKYLFRKEGQNVTLSCEQNLNHDAMYWYRQDPGQGLRLIYYSQIVNDFQKGDIAEGYSVSREKKESFPLTVTSAQKNPTAFYLCASSIWPSDRADGYTFGSGTRLTVV.

The rearrangement uses TRBV2 and TRBJ1-5; 7 bases agree with TRBD1. Trimming at V came to 6 bases and at J to 6 bases, leaving 8 bases not matched to a gene. The CDR3 contains 14 residues. CDR1 is SNHLY and CDR2 is FYNNEI in the germline V gene. Written as DNA, the CDR3 is TGTGCCAGCAGACAGGGGATCGGTAGTCAGCCCCAGCATTTT. Residues: CASRQGIGSQPQHF.

The CDR3 loop is CASSSEQGPTDTQYF. DNA of the CDR3: TGTGCCAGCAGCTCCGAACAGGGACCCACAGATACGCAGTATTTT. V usage is TRBV11-3 and J usage is TRBJ2-3; D may be TRBD1 (6 bases). The germline V gene has CDR1 SGHNT and CDR2 YENEEA. V was clipped by 4 bases and J by 2 bases, with 13 bases between them. This CDR3 has 15 amino acids.

The CDR3 loop reads CASSPRNEKLFF. In DNA, the CDR3 is TGTGCCAGCAGCCCTCGGAATGAAAAACTGTTTTTT. The chain links TRBV3-1 (or the pseudogene TRBV3-2) to TRBJ1-4; D not certain. The CDR3 spans 12 residues. V lost 4 bases and J lost 5, with 5 bases in between. Germline lookup yields CDR1 LGHDT and CDR2 YNNKEL (reference sequence).

The V call is TRBV19, the J call TRBJ1-6; unclear D gene. Germline CDR1 LNHDA, CDR2 SQIVND (reference sequence). The V gene lost 1 base and the J gene lost 8 bases, with 6 bases spanning the gap. The CDR3 runs to 13 residues. Here the CDR3 reads CASSIVVDSPLHF. CDR3 nucleotide sequence: TGTGCCAGTAGTATAGTAGTCGATTCACCCCTCCACTTT.

The J gene is TRBJ1-5, the V gene TRBV6-1, with TRBD1 as a possible D gene (6 bases). Trimming removed 2 bases from V and 6 bases from J, with 11 bases in between. Germline CDR1 and CDR2: MNHNS and SASEGT. The CDR3 runs to 14 residues. The CDR3 loop reads CASSESWGPQPQHF. CDR3 DNA: TGTGCCAGCAGTGAATCATGGGGGCCTCAGCCCCAGCATTTT.

The chain is built from TRBV3-1 (or the pseudogene TRBV3-2) and TRBJ1-1; D call uncertain. Trimming cost V 4 bases and J 4 bases, with 13 bases left between them. Per germline, CDR1 LGHDT and CDR2 YNNKEL (reference sequence). This CDR3 spans 14 amino acids. CDR3 DNA sequence: TGTGCCAGCAGCCCCGGCGGGGTAGGCACTGAAGCTTTCTTT. This codes for CASSPGGVGTEAFF.

The V and J genes are TRBV19 and TRBJ1-1, with D possibly TRBD1 on 6 matching bases. This CDR3 has 13 residues. The V end was cut by 5 bases, the J end by 3 bases, with 10 bases between. CDR1 is LNHDA, CDR2 SQIVND, per germline (reference sequence). CDR3 sequence (DNA): TGTGCCAGTAGTGCGGACAGTGACACTGAAGCTTTCTTT. Amino acids: CASSADSDTEAFF.

This clone was recorded once. The chain has TRBV2 and TRBJ2-7; 10 bases line up with TRBD2. The CDR3 extends over 13 amino acids. V dropped 8 bases and J dropped 5; count of bases not matched to a gene: 6. Germline V gene data show CDR1 as SNHLY and CDR2 as FYNNEI. The CDR3 region has the DNA TGTGCCAGCCTCGGACTAGCGGAAAACGAGCAGTACGTC. Its protein is CASLGLAENEQYV.

This clone came up once. J is TRBJ1-3 and V is TRBV6-1, with unresolved D. Between the trimmed V and J ends, which lost 3 bases and 0 bases, there was a span of 6 bases. This CDR3 is built from 14 residues. Germline CDR1 and CDR2: MNHNS and SASEGT. As DNA, the CDR3 is TGTGCCAGCAGTGAGGACTTCTCTGGAAACACCATATATTTT. Amino acids: CASSEDFSGNTIYF.

The chain links TRBV5-1 to TRBJ1-4; TRBD1 matches 9 bases. The CDR3 length is 16 residues. The J segment lost 9 bases and the V segment lost 3 bases, leaving 12 bases of the junction unmatched. Germline V gives CDR1 SGHRS, CDR2 YFSETQ. CDR3 residues: CASSSVSPGQGKKLFF. The DNA for the CDR3 is TGCGCCAGCAGCTCCGTTTCACCGGGACAGGGTAAAAAACTGTTTTTT.

The chain combines TRBV7-2 with TRBJ1-5; D is perhaps TRBD1 (5 bases). In germline, CDR1 is SGHTA, CDR2 FQGNSA. There are 14 residues in the CDR3. Trimming shortened V by 0 bases and J by 3 bases, and 6 bases separated the two germline ends. The CDR3 nucleotides read TGTGCCAGCAGCTTAGCAGGGGCCAATCAGCCCCAGCATTTT. It specifies CASSLAGANQPQHF.

In this sample, this clone turned up a few times. The rearrangement links TRBV5-6 to TRBJ2-7, with D uncertain. CDR1 and CDR2 from the germline V gene are SGHDT and YYEEEE. The V gene lost 2 bases and the J gene lost 4 bases, with 4 bases spanning the gap. This CDR3 contains 11 residues. The CDR3 DNA reads TGTGCCAGCAGCTTTCGGTACGAGCAGTACTTC. Protein product: CASSFRYEQYF.

The V and J genes are TRBV27 and TRBJ1-4; TRBD1 might be the D (6 bases). The length of the CDR3 is 17 residues. The V gene's germline CDR1 is MNHEY and CDR2 SMNVEV (reference sequence). V gave up 0 bases and J gave up 6 bases, with 17 bases separating them. CDR3 DNA: TGTGCCAGCAGTTTATCCTCCCCACAGGGAGGGCATGAAAAACTGTTTTTT. Protein product: CASSLSSPQGGHEKLFF. Full variable domain (missing parts from reference TRBV27 and TRBJ1-4): EAQVTQNPRYLITVTGKKLTVTCSQNMNHEYMSWYRQDPGLGLRQIYYSMNVEVTDKGDVPEGYKVSRKEKRNFPLILESPSPNQTSLYFCASSLSSPQGGHEKLFFGSGTQLSVL.

The V call is TRBV24-1, the J call TRBJ2-2; 7 bases align to TRBD2. Germline V gene sequence: CDR1 KGHDR, CDR2 SFDVKD. CDR3 size: 17 residues. Trimming removed 5 bases from V and 4 bases from J; junction bases left unmatched: 12. CDR3 DNA: TGTGCCACCAGTGCTCTGACAGCCGGGAGGAGCACCGGGGAGCTGTTTTTT. Translating it yields CATSALTAGRSTGELFF.

To note about this clone: This sample also contains other DNA sequences that code for the same CDR3. The J gene is TRBJ2-7, the V gene TRBV29-1, with TRBD2 matching over 7 bases. The CDR3 contains 13 residues. The junction had 12 bases not matched to a gene; V was cut back by 4 bases and J by 9 bases. From germline, CDR1 is SQVTM and CDR2 ANQGSEA. CDR3 coding DNA: TGCAGCGTTGGGGACCGGCTGTGGGGGGGGCAGTACTTC. This encodes CSVGDRLWGGQYF.

This clone was counted once. This rearrangement joins TRBV4-1 to TRBJ2-2; TRBD2 matches 11 bases. Looked up from germline, CDR1 is MGHRA and CDR2 is YSYEKL. J gave up 4 bases and V 0 bases, and 16 bases lay outside the gene matches. The CDR3 extends over 21 amino acids. CDR3 sequence: CASSQDPIVVAGGHSTGELFF. CDR3 in DNA: TGCGCCAGCAGCCAAGATCCTATCGTGGTAGCGGGAGGGCATAGCACCGGGGAGCTGTTTTTT.